The 2 T cell receptor beta chains below come from one sample, sequenced in a study of T cell responses to AZD1222 COVID-19 vaccine. Some clones are missing from TCRdb's copy, which holds only in-frame ones; the method was immunoSEQ multiplex PCR. This table holds 90,000 to 150,000 clones, roughly 90% found once. The sequences come from peripheral blood, collected on day 0 of AZD1222 vaccination. The source of these receptors is an adult in good health.

The rearrangement links TRBV4-1 to TRBJ2-3; possible D gene TRBD1, 5 bases. Germline V gene sequence: CDR1 MGHRA, CDR2 YSYEKL. Trimming shortened V by 2 bases and J by 5 bases, and 11 bases separated the two germline ends. This CDR3 spans 14 amino acids. CDR3: CASSQRQGEDTQYF. CDR3 in DNA: TGCGCCAGCAGCCAAAGGCAGGGTGAAGATACGCAGTATTTT.

The chain joins TRBV11-2 to TRBJ2-7; 9 bases match TRBD2. The CDR3 covers 18 residues. Looked up from germline, CDR1 is SGHAT and CDR2 is FQNNGV. The ends lost 1 base at V and 0 bases at J; junction bases unmatched: 10. The CDR3 DNA reads as TGTGCCAGCAGCTTAGGGTTCGTGGGTAGCGGGAGCTCCTACGAGCAGTACTTC. Residues: CASSLGFVGSGSSYEQYF.